The 2 T cell receptor beta chains given below trace back to one sample, sequenced in a study of cytomegalovirus exposure and HLA in healthy donors. In the PCR, 60 Vbeta and 13 Jbeta primers were used. Here immunoSEQ multiplex PCR was the method, and the copy in TCRdb shows in-frame clones only, minus some. The sample shows tens of thousands of clones, and 15% sits with its ten largest clones. The source material was PBMCs. Source of these receptors: a man aged 50 to 59 in good health and CMV-seropositive.

The V gene is TRBV6-5, the J gene TRBJ1-3, with no clear D. The CDR3 is 14 amino acids. The germline gives CDR1 MNHEY, CDR2 SVGAGI. V lost 4 bases, J lost 0 bases, and 7 bases lay in between. CDR3 bases: TGTGCCAGCAGTTCAACGAGCTCTGGAAACACCATATATTTT. It yields the protein CASSSTSSGNTIYF.

The CDR3 here is CASTLQPDTYYGYTF. The CDR3 nucleotides read TGCGCCAGCACCCTCCAACCGGACACTTATTATGGCTACACCTTC. V usage is TRBV5-1 and J usage is TRBJ1-2; D possibly corresponds to TRBD1 (5 bases). The germline gives CDR1 SGHRS, CDR2 YFSETQ. Trimming took 6 bases from V and 5 from J, leaving 20 bases between them. The CDR3 has 15 amino acids.